This T cell receptor (beta chain) was captured by sequencing in a study of blood T cell repertoires in COVID-19. About the study: Sites across the United States, Italy and Spain contributed samples from acute and convalescent COVID-19.

Authors' processing steps: Amplification of reference gene primers was used by the study to estimate nucleated cell counts. Clones were read by immunoSEQ multiplex PCR, and TCRdb kept only the in-frame ones, dropping some. Clonal size and the V and J genes are those of that table, whereas D and trimming came from the DNA. The sample lists 65,000 to 90,000 clones, 80% to 90% seen once, with roughly 5.5% in the top ten. CDR1 is LNHDA, CDR2 SQIVND, per germline (reference sequence). CDR3 length equals 12 residues. Trimming stripped 3 bases from V and 6 bases from J, with 5 bases between. The chain is built from TRBV19 and TRBJ2-2; D is undetermined. Sequencing was performed on peripheral blood. This TCR came from a human donor in a cohort sampled during active COVID-19. The CDR3, as DNA: TGTGCCAGTAGTATGAGTCCCGGGGAGCTGTTTTTT. It translates to CASSMSPGELFF.